These 29 T cell receptor beta chains were sequenced from one sample in a study of cytomegalovirus exposure and HLA in healthy donors. The PCR had 60 Vbeta and 13 Jbeta primers. Repertoires were generated with immunoSEQ multiplex PCR, while TCRdb's copy carries only in-frame clones and drops some. There are 100,000 to 150,000 clones in the sample; 75% to 85% occur only once, and 1.9% lies in the top ten. The sequenced material came from PBMCs. Receptors originate from a man aged 50 to 59 in good health and CMV-seronegative.

The J gene is TRBJ2-3, the V gene TRBV5-4; 11 nucleotides align to TRBD2. This CDR3 comprises 16 residues. The J segment lost 6 bases and the V segment lost 3 bases, leaving 9 bases of the junction unmatched. Germline CDR1 reads SGHNT; CDR2 reads YYREEE (reference sequence). This CDR3 reads CASSSSLSGGADTQYF. Here the CDR3 DNA reads TGTGCCAGCAGCTCGTCTCTTAGCGGGGGGGCGGATACGCAGTATTTT. Supplemented by reference TRBV5-4 and TRBJ2-3, the full variable domain reads ETGVTQSPTHLIKTRGQQVTLRCSSQSGHNTVSWYQQALGQGPQFIFQYYREEENGRGNFPPRFSGLQFPNYSSELNVNALELDDSALYLCASSSSLSGGADTQYFGPGTRLTVL.

In DNA, the CDR3 is TGTGCCAGCAGCTTAGGGTTGGCAGGTCAAGCTTTCTTT. Protein sequence: CASSLGLAGQAFF. This chain joins TRBV7-8 and TRBJ1-1; no clear D. V was clipped by 1 base and J by 9 bases, with 12 bases between them. Looked up from germline, CDR1 is SGHVS and CDR2 is FQNEAQ. The CDR3 consists of 13 residues.

The chain is built from TRBV4-2 and TRBJ2-5, with 11 bases lining up with TRBD2. Looked up from germline, CDR1 is LGHNA and CDR2 is YNFKEQ. V dropped 4 bases and J dropped 1; count of bases not matched to a gene: 11. The CDR3 is made up of 18 amino acids. CDR3 region: CASSPLGGTSGVQETQYF. CDR3 coding DNA: TGTGCCAGCAGCCCACTGGGGGGGACTAGCGGAGTCCAAGAGACCCAGTACTTC.

V is TRBV7-8 and J is TRBJ2-7, with D perhaps TRBD2 (7 bases). This CDR3 comprises 14 residues. CDR1 and CDR2 from the germline V gene are SGHVS and FQNEAQ. Deletions cut 1 base from V and 5 bases from J, with 12 bases between. The DNA of the CDR3 is TGTGCCAGCAGCTTAGATCGGGGGGCCAACGAGCAGTACTTC. Translating it yields CASSLDRGANEQYF.

CDR3 sequence reads: CASSSLRGGGETQYF. The CDR3 DNA sequence: TGTGCCAGCAGTTCGTTGCGGGGGGGAGGCGAGACCCAGTACTTC. The rearrangement joins TRBV28 to TRBJ2-5; 9 bases agree with TRBD2. J lost 5 bases, V lost 4 bases, and 8 bases had no gene match. Per the germline V gene, CDR1 is MDHEN and CDR2 is SYDVKM. The CDR3 covers 15 residues.

This chain links TRBV9 with TRBJ2-7, with a possible D match to TRBD1 (5 bases). CDR3 length: 16 residues. The V gene's germline CDR1 is SGDLS and CDR2 YYNGEE. The V and J ends lost 0 bases and 6 bases respectively, with 19 bases between them. This CDR3 reads CASSVAPLVRVGEQYV. The CDR3 DNA reads TGTGCCAGCAGCGTAGCTCCGCTTGTCAGGGTGGGCGAGCAGTACGTC.

This sequence joins TRBV11-2 and TRBJ1-6; 9 nucleotides agree with TRBD1. Trimming at V came to 6 bases and at J to 7 bases, leaving 7 bases not matched to a gene. The V gene's germline CDR1 is SGHAT and CDR2 FQNNGV. This CDR3 region has 15 residues. The CDR3 protein is CASRAGTGTNSPLHF. CDR3 in DNA: TGTGCCAGCAGAGCCGGGACAGGGACGAATTCACCCCTCCACTTT.

The chain couples TRBV30 to TRBJ1-3; maybe TRBD1 (5 bases). Germline V gene data show CDR1 as GTSNPN and CDR2 as SVGIG (reference sequence). Between the trimmed V and J ends, which lost 7 bases and 5 bases, there was a span of 24 bases. The CDR3 contains 16 residues. CDR3 protein: CASRRFWGEGRNTIYF. As DNA, the CDR3 is TGTGCCTCCCGTAGGTTTTGGGGGGAAGGTAGAAACACCATATATTTT.

This chain connects TRBV9 to TRBJ2-3; a weak D match, TRBD2 (7 bases). With 6 bases removed from V and 5 bases from J, the gap between germline ends came to 16 bases. The CDR3 extends over 14 amino acids. Germline-derived CDR1 and CDR2 are SGDLS and YYNGEE. The CDR3 spells CASMSGGLGDTQYF. The CDR3 nucleotides are TGTGCCAGCATGTCCGGGGGGCTAGGAGATACGCAGTATTTT.

This clone occurred a few times. The CDR3, as DNA: TGCGCCAGCAGCCCAAGGACAGGCACCTACGAGCAGTACGTC. Translated: CASSPRTGTYEQYV. This chain joins TRBV5-1 and TRBJ2-7, with 7 bases identical to TRBD1. This CDR3 is 14 amino acids long. The ends lost 4 bases at V and 2 bases at J; junction bases unmatched: 6. Germline CDR1 reads SGHRS; CDR2 reads YFSETQ.

The J gene is TRBJ2-2, the V gene TRBV5-1; weak D call: TRBD1 (7 bases). CDR3 length: 15 residues. Germline CDR1 reads SGHRS; CDR2 reads YFSETQ. The germline V and J ends were trimmed by 6 bases and 7 bases, with 19 bases remaining between them. The CDR3 nucleotides are TGCGCCAGCACCCCAGGGGGGCTCGAAGGCGGGGAGCTGTTTTTT. Its translation: CASTPGGLEGGELFF.

This chain connects TRBV28 to TRBJ1-2; the D is unclear. Germline CDR1 MDHEN, CDR2 SYDVKM. V was shortened by 7 bases and J by 2 bases, with 8 bases between the two germline ends. The CDR3 is made up of 12 amino acids. The DNA for the CDR3 is TGTGCCAGCACTACAGCAAACTATGGCTACACCTTC. This translates into CASTTANYGYTF.

J is TRBJ1-2 and V is TRBV6-1, with a possible D match to TRBD1 (6 bases). Germline lookup yields CDR1 MNHNS and CDR2 SASEGT. There are 12 residues in the CDR3. V was clipped by 5 bases and J by 9 bases, with 13 bases between them. The CDR3: CASSKNRESYTF. The CDR3 nucleotides read TGTGCCAGCAGTAAAAACAGGGAAAGCTACACCTTC.

The chain uses TRBV5-4 and TRBJ2-5, with D tentatively TRBD1 (6 bases). The DNA end is more similar to TRBJ2-7, so the J call may be wrong. The CDR3 spans 16 residues. The germline V gene has CDR1 SGHNT and CDR2 YYREEE (reference sequence). The CDR3 here is CASSRGQPNRDYEQYF. In nucleotides, the CDR3 is TGTGCCAGCTCCCGAGGTCAACCCAACAGGGACTACGAGCAGTACTTC.

The chain recombines TRBV4-2 with TRBJ1-1, with D tentatively TRBD1 (6 bases). Germline assignment: CDR1 LGHNA and CDR2 YNFKEQ. Trimming took 2 bases from V and 1 from J, leaving 8 bases between them. This CDR3 spans 14 amino acids. CDR3 sequence: CASSQNRENTEAFF. The CDR3 nucleotides are TGTGCCAGCAGCCAAAACAGGGAGAACACTGAAGCTTTCTTT.

V gene TRBV25-1 combines with J gene TRBJ2-7; 7 bases map to TRBD1. Trimming cost V 5 bases and J 5 bases; bases outside gene matches: 9. The CDR3 spans 14 residues. Germline assignment: CDR1 MGHDK and CDR2 SYGVNS. CDR3 bases: TGTGCCAGCAGTCGAAGGGGGCTTTTCCACGAGCAGTACTTC. This gives the protein CASSRRGLFHEQYF.

This chain joins TRBV6-6 and TRBJ2-1; D is possibly TRBD1 (5 bases). Germline V CDR1 and CDR2: MNHNY, SVGAGI (reference sequence). Deletions cut 2 bases from V and 6 bases from J, with 14 bases between. CDR3 length: 15 residues. CDR3 in amino acids: CASSYNRQGSNEQFF. CDR3 coding DNA: TGTGCCAGCAGTTACAATCGGCAGGGTAGCAATGAGCAGTTCTTC.

This chain joins TRBV10-1 and TRBJ2-7, with 7 positions matching TRBD1. The ends lost 8 bases at V and 1 base at J; junction bases unmatched: 14. This CDR3 comprises 16 residues. The germline V gene encodes CDR1 WNHNN and CDR2 SYGVQD (reference sequence). The DNA of the CDR3 is TGCGCCAGCGGCATGACGGCTGTGGGACAGTCCTACGAGCAGTACGTC. Protein product: CASGMTAVGQSYEQYV.

This chain joins TRBV25-1 and TRBJ1-1, with D possibly matching TRBD1 (5 bases). The V and J ends lost 8 bases and 4 bases respectively, with 14 bases between them. This CDR3 is built from 13 residues. Germline V gene data show CDR1 as MGHDK and CDR2 as SYGVNS. CDR3 region: CASGLGGVTEAFF. CDR3 bases: TGTGCCAGCGGGCTCGGGGGAGTCACTGAAGCTTTCTTT.

The rearrangement uses TRBV4-3 and TRBJ2-3, with 8 positions matching TRBD2. V trimming: 1 base; J trimming: 4 bases; junction bases outside the gene matches: 10. The CDR3 runs 17 residues. The germline V gene encodes CDR1 LGHNA and CDR2 YSLEER. The CDR3 DNA reads as TGCGCCAGCAGCCAAGGACTGACGGGGGGGCCGTCAGATACGCAGTATTTT. Translation: CASSQGLTGGPSDTQYF.

The chain has TRBV5-6 and TRBJ1-4, with D possibly matching TRBD1 (6 bases). The CDR3 is 15 amino acids. V was trimmed by 3 bases and J by 8 bases, leaving 17 bases between them. The V gene's germline CDR1 is SGHDT and CDR2 YYEEEE. The CDR3 DNA reads TGTGCCAGCAGCTCCCTACACAGGGTTCGGGAAAAACTGTTTTTT. This translates into CASSSLHRVREKLFF.

The chain uses TRBV28 and TRBJ1-5, with no clear D. CDR1 and CDR2 from the germline V gene are MDHEN and SYDVKM. Trimming pared 7 bases from V and 5 bases from J, leaving 12 bases between. This CDR3 spans 13 amino acids. The CDR3 DNA reads as TGTGCCAGCACCCGGGTCGAAGATCAGCCCCAGCATTTT. Translation: CASTRVEDQPQHF. The entire variable domain, with the rest obtained from reference TRBV28 and TRBJ1-5, is as follows: DVKVTQSSRYLVKRTGEKVFLECVQDMDHENMFWYRQDPGLGLRLIYFSYDVKMKEKGDIPEGYSVSREKKERFSLILESASTNQTSMYLCASTRVEDQPQHFGDGTRLSIL.

This rearrangement joins TRBV6-6 to TRBJ2-1, with D hard to call. V was cut by 2 bases and J by 2 bases, with 10 bases left in between. The CDR3 runs 15 residues. CDR1 is MNHNY, CDR2 SVGAGI, per germline (reference sequence). This CDR3 reads CASSYASDPYNEQFF. The CDR3 region has the DNA TGTGCCAGCAGTTACGCCTCAGATCCCTACAATGAGCAGTTCTTC.

This clone was counted a few times. Distinct nucleotide sequences in the sample also encode this CDR3. The rearrangement joins TRBV5-1 to TRBJ2-5; D is perhaps TRBD2 (5 bases). The germline CDR1 and CDR2 sequences are SGHRS and YFSETQ. V lost 0 bases, J lost 5 bases, and 8 bases lay in between. The CDR3 length is 13 residues. Here the CDR3 DNA reads TGCGCCAGCAGCTTGGGGGCGGGCGAGACCCAGTACTTC. This encodes CASSLGAGETQYF.

V usage is TRBV5-4 and J usage is TRBJ2-3; TRBD2 aligns across 11 bases. CDR1 and CDR2 (germline): SGHNT, YYREEE (reference sequence). This CDR3 contains 15 residues. The V segment lost 0 bases and the J segment 7 bases; nucleotides outside the gene matches: 4. CDR3 sequence reads: CASSLGLAGGNTQYF. The CDR3 DNA reads as TGTGCCAGCAGCTTGGGGCTAGCGGGGGGAAATACGCAGTATTTT.

This clone has a handful of counts. The genes are TRBV18 and TRBJ1-6; 9 positions match TRBD1. The CDR3 totals 14 residues. V dropped 6 bases and J dropped 8; count of bases not matched to a gene: 5. Germline V gives CDR1 KGHSH, CDR2 LQKENI. The CDR3, as DNA: TGTGCCAGCTCTACAGGGGGCGCGGATTCACCCCTCCACTTT. This gives the protein CASSTGGADSPLHF.

The chain uses TRBV5-1 and TRBJ2-6; D is undetermined. This CDR3 comprises 16 residues. Germline CDR1 and CDR2: SGHRS and YFSETQ. V lost 1 base, J lost 0 bases, and 8 bases lay in between. In DNA form, the CDR3 reads TGCGCCAGCAGCTTGATACGTAGCTCTGGGGCCAACGTCCTGACTTTC. Encoded protein: CASSLIRSSGANVLTF.

This clone was detected only once. V usage is TRBV6-6 and J usage is TRBJ2-5; the match to TRBD2 covers 10 bases. After removal of 8 bases from V and 7 bases from J, the junction contained 7 bases not matched to a gene. CDR1 MNHNY and CDR2 SVGAGI come from the germline V gene (reference sequence). This CDR3 spans 13 amino acids. The CDR3 DNA follows: TGTGCCAGCTCAGGGACTAGCGACGGGACCCAGTACTTC. Translating gives CASSGTSDGTQYF.

The chain has TRBV7-6 and TRBJ2-5; TRBD1 matches at 7 bases. Germline values: CDR1 SGHVS, CDR2 FNYEAQ. This CDR3 comprises 13 residues. V trimming: 4 bases; J trimming: 2 bases; junction bases outside the gene matches: 1. The CDR3 loop is CASSSTGQETQYF. The CDR3, as DNA: TGTGCCAGCAGCTCGACAGGGCAAGAGACCCAGTACTTC.